This record looks at one TCR beta chain sequence and its context. This record comes from a study of blood T cell repertoires in COVID-19. Looking at the study overall: T cells, B-cell-depleted T cells, or PBMCs supplied cDNA or gDNA.

Source study methods: Reference gene primer amplification gave estimated nucleated cell counts. Sequencing used immunoSEQ multiplex PCR; TCRdb keeps in-frame clones, though not all of them. V, J and clone size derive from that table, while D and trimming were established from the DNA sequence. This table has about 180,000 clones, about 88% appearing once. V lost 4 bases and J lost 4, with 12 bases in between. Germline CDR1 is SGHRS and CDR2 is YFSETQ. The CDR3 has 14 residues. The sample consisted of PBMCs or T cells enriched from blood (not recorded which). The receptor was derived from a human donor with acute COVID-19. The donor label of this sample is uncertain. The chain uses TRBV5-1 and TRBJ1-3, with D possibly being TRBD1 (6 bases). The CDR3: CASSKGGTGNTIYF. CDR3 sequence (DNA): TGCGCCAGCAGCAAAGGGGGTACCGGAAACACCATATATTTT.